This T cell receptor (beta chain) was sequenced during a study of response to subunit inactivated influenza vaccine. This clonotype was found many times. The target antigen is unknown. CDR1 and CDR2 (germline): LNHDA, SQIVND (reference sequence). Trimming cost V 11 bases and J 5 bases, with 7 bases left between them. The CDR3 sequence is 9 residues long. A single record per CDR3 protein comes from TCRdb applying MiXCR to the RT-PCR reads. The sample holds 170,000 or so distinct CDR3 sequences, roughly 10% seen once. Study-wide findings and caveats: The authors suggested that every seasonal influenza vaccination recruits few new T cells.

The specimen was CD8+ T cells sorted from PBMCs, collected roughly 24 months after vaccination. The sequence derives from a man aged 50-75 years who received an inactivated influenza vaccine. This chain links TRBV19 with TRBJ2-7; possible D gene TRBD1, 5 bases. In DNA, the CDR3 is TGTGCCGTAGGGGACGAGCAGTACTTC. Protein sequence: CAVGDEQYF. The full variable domain, its missing parts supplied by reference TRBV19 and TRBJ2-7, is DGGITQSPKYLFRKEGQNVTLSCEQNLNHDAMYWYRQDPGQGLRLIYYSQIVNDFQKGDIAEGYSVSREKKESFPLTVTSAQKNPTAFYLCAVGDEQYFGPGTRLTVT.